This T cell receptor (beta chain) was obtained from a study of radiotherapy plus CTLA-4 blockade in lung cancer. Overall study: Objective responses emerged in under 20% of patients, and around 31% attained disease control.

This CDR3 is 15 amino acids long. Germline V gene lookup returns CDR1 LNHDA and CDR2 SQIVND (reference sequence). V dropped 8 bases and J dropped 6; count of bases not matched to a gene: 15. Here immunoSEQ multiplex PCR was the method, and the copy in TCRdb shows in-frame clones only, minus some. Among approximately 89,000 clones listed, 78% were seen once. This sequence was found in a human donor with non-small cell lung cancer who had a partial response to radiotherapy plus ipilimumab. Some clones in this sample may be carry-over from other donors' samples. The sample was peripheral blood, taken from a patient treated with radiotherapy plus ipilimumab. V is TRBV19 and J is TRBJ2-7, with TRBD2 matching 8 bases. The CDR3 coding sequence is TGTGCCAGTCGGAGCCCCTCGAGCGGGAGTCCCGAGCAGTACTTC. Protein: CASRSPSSGSPEQYF.